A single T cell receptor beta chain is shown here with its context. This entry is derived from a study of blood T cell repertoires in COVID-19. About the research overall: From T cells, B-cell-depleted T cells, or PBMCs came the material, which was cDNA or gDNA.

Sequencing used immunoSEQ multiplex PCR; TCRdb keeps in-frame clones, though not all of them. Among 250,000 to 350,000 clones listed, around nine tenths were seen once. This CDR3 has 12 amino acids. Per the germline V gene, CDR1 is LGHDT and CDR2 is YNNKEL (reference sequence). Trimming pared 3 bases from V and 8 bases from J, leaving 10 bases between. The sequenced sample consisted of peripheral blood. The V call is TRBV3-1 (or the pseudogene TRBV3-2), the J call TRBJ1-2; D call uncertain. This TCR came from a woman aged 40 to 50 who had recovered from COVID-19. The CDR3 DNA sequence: TGTGCCAGCAGCCAGGCCATGGAGGGCTACACCTTC. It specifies CASSQAMEGYTF.